Listed below are T cell receptor beta chains from one sample, sequenced in a study of cytomegalovirus exposure and HLA in healthy donors. Profiling relied on immunoSEQ multiplex PCR, and the TCRdb table lists in-frame clones only, not all of them. The table lists more than 65,000 clones, about 95% of them singletons. Sequencing was performed on PBMCs. Source of these receptors: a young woman in good health and CMV-seronegative. Each CDR3 is given without its conserved first and last residue.

v_call,cdr3_length,cdr3_aa
TRBV9,15,ASSSHDRVADIDEQF
TRBV6-1,12,ASSEGGHSYGYT
TRBV5-1,15,ASSRDTSPSPNNEQF
TRBV13,11,ASRPRENTEAF
TRBV9,13,ASSVGTSGRYEQY
TRBV7-6,15,ASSLAGGSGTTDTQY
TRBV5-4,10,ASSSPIGRAF
TRBV30,12,AWSRTGGNTEAF
TRBV5-1,13,ASRMASAVTDTQY
TRBV5-1,13,ASSGPGLAVLEQY
TRBV10-3,11,ATTGRGGETQY
TRBV6-1,12,ASTSGVGGNTIY
TRBV7-9,13,ASQVTSGFAGELF
TRBV10-1,13,ASTPSGSPGREQF
TRBV7-9,13,ASSLDGRVGETQY
TRBV27,12,ASSSGGGKETQY
TRBV5-1,13,ASSLTGGPISEQY
TRBV2,12,ASRESRDFTEAF
TRBV4-1,16,ASSQESRGAGPPYEQY
TRBV6-5,12,ASSRGTGVYEQY
TRBV6-5,12,ASRLQGGADTQY
TRBV5-1,19,ASSPIGQAGPRVSSYNEQF
TRBV6-1,11,ASSRQGVYEQY
TRBV6-5,13,ASSQPLATPYEQY
TRBV19,12,ASSLDRFNQPQH
TRBV19,15,ASSIGPSTGGDEKLF